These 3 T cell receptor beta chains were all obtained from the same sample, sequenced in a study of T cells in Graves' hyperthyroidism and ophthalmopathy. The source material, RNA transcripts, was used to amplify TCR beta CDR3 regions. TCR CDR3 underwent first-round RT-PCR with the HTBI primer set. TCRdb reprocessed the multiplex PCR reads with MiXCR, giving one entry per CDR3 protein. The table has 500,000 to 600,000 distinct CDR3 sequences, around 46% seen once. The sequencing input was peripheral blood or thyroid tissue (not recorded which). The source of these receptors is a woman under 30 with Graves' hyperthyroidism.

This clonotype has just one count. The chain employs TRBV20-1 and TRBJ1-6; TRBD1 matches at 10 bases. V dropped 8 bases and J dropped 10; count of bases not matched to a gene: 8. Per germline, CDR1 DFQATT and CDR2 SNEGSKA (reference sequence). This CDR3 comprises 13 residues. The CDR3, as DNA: TGCAGTCCGGGACAGGGGAGACGGTCACCCCTCCACTTT. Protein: CSPGQGRRSPLHF.

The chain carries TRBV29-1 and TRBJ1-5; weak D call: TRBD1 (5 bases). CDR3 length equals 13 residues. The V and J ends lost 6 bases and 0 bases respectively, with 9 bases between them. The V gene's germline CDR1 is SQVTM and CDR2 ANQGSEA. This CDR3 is CSVAGTSNQPQHF. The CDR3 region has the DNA TGCAGCGTCGCCGGGACTAGCAATCAGCCCCAGCATTTT.

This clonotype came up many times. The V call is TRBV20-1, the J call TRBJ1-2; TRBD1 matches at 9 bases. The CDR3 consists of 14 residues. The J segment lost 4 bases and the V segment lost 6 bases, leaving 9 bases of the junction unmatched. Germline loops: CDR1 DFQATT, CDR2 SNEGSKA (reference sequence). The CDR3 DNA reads TGCAGTGCACTCGACAGGGGGGGTGTCTATGGCTACACCTTC. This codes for CSALDRGGVYGYTF.